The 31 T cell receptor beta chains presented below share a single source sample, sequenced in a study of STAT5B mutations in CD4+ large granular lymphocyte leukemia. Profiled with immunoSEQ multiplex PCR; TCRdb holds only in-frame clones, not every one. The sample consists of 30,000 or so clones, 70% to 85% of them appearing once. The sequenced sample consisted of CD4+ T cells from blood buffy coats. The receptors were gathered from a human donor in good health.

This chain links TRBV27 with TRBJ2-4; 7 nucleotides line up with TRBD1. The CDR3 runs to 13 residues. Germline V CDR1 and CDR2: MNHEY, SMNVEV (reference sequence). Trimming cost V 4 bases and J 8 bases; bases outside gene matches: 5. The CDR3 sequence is CASSSTGWDIQYF. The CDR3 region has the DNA TGTGCCAGCAGTTCGACAGGGTGGGACATTCAGTACTTC.

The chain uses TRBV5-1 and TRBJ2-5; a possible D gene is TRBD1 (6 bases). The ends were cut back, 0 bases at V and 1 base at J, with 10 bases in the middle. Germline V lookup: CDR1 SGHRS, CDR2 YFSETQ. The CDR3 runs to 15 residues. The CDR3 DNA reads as TGCGCCAGCAGCTTGGTTGTGACAGGCCAAGAGACCCAGTACTTC. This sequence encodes CASSLVVTGQETQYF.

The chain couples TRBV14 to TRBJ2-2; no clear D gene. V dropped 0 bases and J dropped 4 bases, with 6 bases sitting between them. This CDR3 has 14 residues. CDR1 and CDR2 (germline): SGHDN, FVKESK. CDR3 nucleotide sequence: TGTGCCAGCAGCCAAGAGGTACCCACCGGGGAGCTGTTTTTT. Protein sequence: CASSQEVPTGELFF.

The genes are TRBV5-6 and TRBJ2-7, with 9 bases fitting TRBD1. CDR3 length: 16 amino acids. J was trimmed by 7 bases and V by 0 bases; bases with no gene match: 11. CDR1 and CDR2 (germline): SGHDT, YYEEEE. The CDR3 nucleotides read TGTGCCAGCAGCTTGGACGGGGACAGGGAGTATGTTGAGCAGTACTTC. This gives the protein CASSLDGDREYVEQYF.

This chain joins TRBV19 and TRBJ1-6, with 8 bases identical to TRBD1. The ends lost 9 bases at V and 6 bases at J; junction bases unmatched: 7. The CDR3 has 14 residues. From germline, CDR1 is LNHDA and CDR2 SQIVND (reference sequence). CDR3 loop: CASKAGQGNSPLHF. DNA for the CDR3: TGTGCCAGCAAAGCAGGACAGGGTAATTCACCCCTCCACTTT. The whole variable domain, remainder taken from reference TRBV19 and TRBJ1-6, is DGGITQSPKYLFRKEGQNVTLSCEQNLNHDAMYWYRQDPGQGLRLIYYSQIVNDFQKGDIAEGYSVSREKKESFPLTVTSAQKNPTAFYLCASKAGQGNSPLHFGNGTRLTVT.

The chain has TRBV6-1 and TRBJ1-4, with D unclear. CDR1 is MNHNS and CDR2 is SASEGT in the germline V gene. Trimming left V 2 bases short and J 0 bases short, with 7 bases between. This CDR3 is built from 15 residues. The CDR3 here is CASSETPATNEKLFF. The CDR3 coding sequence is TGTGCCAGCAGTGAAACCCCCGCAACTAATGAAAAACTGTTTTTT.

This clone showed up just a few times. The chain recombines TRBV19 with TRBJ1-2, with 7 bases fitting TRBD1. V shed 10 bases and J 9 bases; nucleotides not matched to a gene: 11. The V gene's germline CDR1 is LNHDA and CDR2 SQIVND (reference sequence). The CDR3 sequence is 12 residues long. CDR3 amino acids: CATQGQTLSYTF. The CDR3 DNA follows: TGTGCCACACAGGGACAGACCTTGAGCTACACCTTC.

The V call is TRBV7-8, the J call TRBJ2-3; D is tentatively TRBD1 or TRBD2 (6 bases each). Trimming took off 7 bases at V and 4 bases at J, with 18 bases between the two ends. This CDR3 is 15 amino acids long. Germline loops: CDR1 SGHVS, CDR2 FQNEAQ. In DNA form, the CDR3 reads TGTGCCAGCATCCCAGCCGGGGGCCGGGCAGATACGCAGTATTTT. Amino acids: CASIPAGGRADTQYF.

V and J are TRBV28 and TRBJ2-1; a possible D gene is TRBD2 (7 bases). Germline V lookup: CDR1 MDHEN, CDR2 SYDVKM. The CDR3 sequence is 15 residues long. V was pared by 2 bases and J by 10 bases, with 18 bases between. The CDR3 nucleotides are TGTGCCAGCAGTTTAAGTGGGGGGGCCTGGCGAGAGCAGTTCTTC. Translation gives CASSLSGGAWREQFF.

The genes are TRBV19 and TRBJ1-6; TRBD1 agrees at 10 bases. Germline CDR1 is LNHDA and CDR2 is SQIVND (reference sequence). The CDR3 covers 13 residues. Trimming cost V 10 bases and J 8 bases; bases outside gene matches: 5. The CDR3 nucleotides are TGTGCCACCCGGGACAGGGGTGATTCACCCCTCCACTTT. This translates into CATRDRGDSPLHF.

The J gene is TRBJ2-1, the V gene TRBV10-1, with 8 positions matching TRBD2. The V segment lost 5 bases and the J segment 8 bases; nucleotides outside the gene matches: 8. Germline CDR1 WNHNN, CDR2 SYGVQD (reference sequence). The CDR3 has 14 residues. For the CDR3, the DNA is TGCGCCAGCAGTTACGGGAGGGCCAAGGATGAGCAGTTCTTC. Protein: CASSYGRAKDEQFF.

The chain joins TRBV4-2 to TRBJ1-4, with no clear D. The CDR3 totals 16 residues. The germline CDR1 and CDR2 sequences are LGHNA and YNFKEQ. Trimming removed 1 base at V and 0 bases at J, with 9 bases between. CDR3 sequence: CASSQVGQTTNEKLFF. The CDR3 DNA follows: TGTGCCAGCAGCCAAGTAGGTCAGACAACTAATGAAAAACTGTTTTTT.

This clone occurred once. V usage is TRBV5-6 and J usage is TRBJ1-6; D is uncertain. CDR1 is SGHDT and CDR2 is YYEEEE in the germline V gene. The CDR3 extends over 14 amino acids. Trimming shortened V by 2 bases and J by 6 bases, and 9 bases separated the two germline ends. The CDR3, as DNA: TGTGCCAGCAGCTTATCGGGAGCTAATTCACCCCTCCACTTT. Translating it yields CASSLSGANSPLHF.

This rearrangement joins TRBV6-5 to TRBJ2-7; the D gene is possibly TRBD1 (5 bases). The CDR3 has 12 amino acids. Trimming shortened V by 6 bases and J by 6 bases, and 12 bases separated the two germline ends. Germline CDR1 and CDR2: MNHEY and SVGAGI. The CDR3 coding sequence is TGTGCCAGCAGGGATACAGGTACCGAGCAGTACTTC. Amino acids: CASRDTGTEQYF.

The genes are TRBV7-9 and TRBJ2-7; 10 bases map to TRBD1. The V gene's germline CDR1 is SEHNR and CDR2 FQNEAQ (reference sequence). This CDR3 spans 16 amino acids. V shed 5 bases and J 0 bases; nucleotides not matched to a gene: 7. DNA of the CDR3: TGTGCCAGCAGCCCTCTGGGACAGGGGATCTCCTACGAGCAGTACTTC. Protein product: CASSPLGQGISYEQYF.

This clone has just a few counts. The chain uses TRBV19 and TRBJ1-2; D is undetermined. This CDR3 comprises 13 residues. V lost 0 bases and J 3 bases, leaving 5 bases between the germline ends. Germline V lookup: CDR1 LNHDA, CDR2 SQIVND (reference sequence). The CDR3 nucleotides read TGTGCCAGTAGTATAGATCTAGACTATGGCTACACCTTC. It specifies CASSIDLDYGYTF. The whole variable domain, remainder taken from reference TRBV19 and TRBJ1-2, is DGGITQSPKYLFRKEGQNVTLSCEQNLNHDAMYWYRQDPGQGLRLIYYSQIVNDFQKGDIAEGYSVSREKKESFPLTVTSAQKNPTAFYLCASSIDLDYGYTFGSGTRLTVV.

CDR3 in DNA: TGTGCCAGCAGCAAAGGACTAGCGGGAACCTACGAGCAGTACTTC. Translated: CASSKGLAGTYEQYF. V gene TRBV5-8 combines with J gene TRBJ2-7; 12 bases fit TRBD2. CDR1 and CDR2 (germline): SGHTS, YDEGEE. V was clipped by 4 bases and J by 2 bases; unmatched bases: 4. The CDR3 sequence is 15 residues long.

The CDR3 DNA follows: TGTGCCAGCAGTGAAGACAGGGTCGGTCAGCCCCAGCATTTT. Its translation is CASSEDRVGQPQHF. V gene TRBV6-1 combines with J gene TRBJ1-5; the D gene is possibly TRBD1 (6 bases). Germline CDR1 and CDR2: MNHNS and SASEGT. V lost 1 base and J 6 bases, leaving 10 bases between the germline ends. The CDR3 is made up of 14 amino acids.

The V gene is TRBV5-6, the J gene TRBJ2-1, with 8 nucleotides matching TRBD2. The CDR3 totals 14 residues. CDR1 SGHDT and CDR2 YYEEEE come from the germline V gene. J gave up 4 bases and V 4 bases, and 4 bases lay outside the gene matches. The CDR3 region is CASSRLANYNEQFF. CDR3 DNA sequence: TGTGCCAGCAGCCGACTAGCGAATTACAATGAGCAGTTCTTC. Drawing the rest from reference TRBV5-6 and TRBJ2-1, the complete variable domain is DAGVTQSPTHLIKTRGQQVTLRCSPKSGHDTVSWYQQALGQGPQFIFQYYEEEERQRGNFPDRFSGHQFPNYSSELNVNALLLGDSALYLCASSRLANYNEQFFGPGTRLTVL.

The CDR3 is CASIDRGYNEQFF. DNA for the CDR3: TGTGCCAGCATCGACAGGGGGTACAATGAGCAGTTCTTC. This chain joins TRBV2 and TRBJ2-1; 9 nucleotides align to TRBD1. With V trimmed by 7 bases and J by 4 bases, 2 bases remained unmatched. Germline V CDR1 and CDR2: SNHLY, FYNNEI. The CDR3 spans 13 residues.

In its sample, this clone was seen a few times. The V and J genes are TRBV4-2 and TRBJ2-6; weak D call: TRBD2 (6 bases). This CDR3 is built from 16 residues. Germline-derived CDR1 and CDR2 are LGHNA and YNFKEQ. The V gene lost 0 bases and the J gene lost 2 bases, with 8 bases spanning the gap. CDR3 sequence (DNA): TGTGCCAGCAGCCAAGATCCGGGGGCTGGGGCCAACGTCCTGACTTTC. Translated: CASSQDPGAGANVLTF.

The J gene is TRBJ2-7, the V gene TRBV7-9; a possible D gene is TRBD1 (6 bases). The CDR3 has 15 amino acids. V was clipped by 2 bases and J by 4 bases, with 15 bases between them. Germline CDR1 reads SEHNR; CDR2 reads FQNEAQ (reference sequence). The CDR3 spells CASSLSGEGQYEQYF. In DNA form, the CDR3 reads TGTGCCAGCAGCTTATCAGGGGAAGGGCAATACGAGCAGTACTTC.

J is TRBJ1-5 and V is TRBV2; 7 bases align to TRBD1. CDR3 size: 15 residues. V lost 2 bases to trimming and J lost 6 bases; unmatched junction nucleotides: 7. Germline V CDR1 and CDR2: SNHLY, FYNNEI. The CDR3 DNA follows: TGTGCCAGCAGTGAAAGAATACAGGGGAGTCAGCCCCAGCATTTT. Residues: CASSERIQGSQPQHF.

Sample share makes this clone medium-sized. This chain's CDR3 is CSGGTVRGYTF. The DNA of the CDR3 is TGCAGCGGTGGGACAGTGAGAGGCTACACCTTC. V is TRBV29-1 and J is TRBJ1-2; 7 positions match TRBD1. Germline loops: CDR1 SQVTM, CDR2 ANQGSEA. Trimming cost V 7 bases and J 8 bases; bases outside gene matches: 7. CDR3 length: 11 amino acids.

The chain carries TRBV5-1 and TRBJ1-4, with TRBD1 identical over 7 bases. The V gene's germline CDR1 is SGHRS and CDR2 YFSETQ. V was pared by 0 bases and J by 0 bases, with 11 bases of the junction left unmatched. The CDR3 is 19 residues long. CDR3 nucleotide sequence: TGCGCCAGCAGCTTGGAATTTGGGACAGAGGGTGCAACTAATGAAAAACTGTTTTTT. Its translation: CASSLEFGTEGATNEKLFF.

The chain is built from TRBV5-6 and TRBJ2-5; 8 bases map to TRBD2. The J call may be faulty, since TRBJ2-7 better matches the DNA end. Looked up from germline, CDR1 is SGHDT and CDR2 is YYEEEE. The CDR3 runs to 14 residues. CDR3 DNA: TGTGCCAGCAGCCTCAGCGGGAGCGCCTACGAGCAGTACTTC. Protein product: CASSLSGSAYEQYF.

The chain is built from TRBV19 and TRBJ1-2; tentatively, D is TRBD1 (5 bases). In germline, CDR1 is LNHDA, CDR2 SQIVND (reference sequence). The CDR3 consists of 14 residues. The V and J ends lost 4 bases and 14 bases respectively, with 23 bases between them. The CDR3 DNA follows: TGTGCCAGTAGTAGAATTGACAGCTATATGGCTTGGACCTTC. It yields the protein CASSRIDSYMAWTF.

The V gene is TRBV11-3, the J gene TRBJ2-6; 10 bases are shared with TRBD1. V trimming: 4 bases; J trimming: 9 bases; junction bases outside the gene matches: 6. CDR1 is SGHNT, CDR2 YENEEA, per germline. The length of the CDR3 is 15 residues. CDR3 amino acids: CASSSGQGVVNVLTF. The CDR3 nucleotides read TGTGCCAGCAGCTCCGGACAGGGGGTGGTCAACGTCCTGACTTTC.

CDR3 sequence (DNA): TGTGCCAGCAGTTACTCAAGGGGGTCCTACGAGCAGTACTTC. Its protein product is CASSYSRGSYEQYF. This chain joins TRBV6-6 and TRBJ2-7; possibly TRBD1 for D (6 bases). CDR1 and CDR2 from the germline V gene are MNHNY and SVGAGI (reference sequence). Between the trimmed V and J ends, which lost 0 bases and 1 base, there was a span of 7 bases. The CDR3 spans 14 residues.

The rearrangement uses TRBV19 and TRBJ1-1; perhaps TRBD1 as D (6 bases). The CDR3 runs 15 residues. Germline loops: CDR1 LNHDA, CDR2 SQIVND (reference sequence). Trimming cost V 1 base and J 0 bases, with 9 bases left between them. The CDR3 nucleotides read TGTGCCAGTAGTATAGGGAGGGGGGTGAACACTGAAGCTTTCTTT. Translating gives CASSIGRGVNTEAFF.

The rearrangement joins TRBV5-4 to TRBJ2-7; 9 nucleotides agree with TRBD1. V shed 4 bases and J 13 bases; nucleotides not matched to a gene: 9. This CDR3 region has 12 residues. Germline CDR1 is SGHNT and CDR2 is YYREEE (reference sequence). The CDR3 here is CASSLGTGRPYF. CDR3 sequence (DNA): TGTGCCAGCAGCCTGGGGACAGGGAGGCCTTACTTC.